One sample yielded the 3 T cell receptor beta chains listed below, sequenced in a study of blood T cell repertoires in COVID-19. This table comes from immunoSEQ multiplex PCR, and its TCRdb copy is limited to in-frame clones, with some not included. The sample has 200,000 to 250,000 clones; roughly 88% are singletons. The sequencing sample was made of peripheral blood. The receptors derive from a man between 45 and 60 years old with active or convalescent COVID-19.

The genes are TRBV2 and TRBJ1-2; 9 positions agree with TRBD1. The CDR3 covers 17 residues. Germline V gene data show CDR1 as SNHLY and CDR2 as FYNNEI. The junction had 15 bases not matched to a gene; V was cut back by 6 bases and J by 4 bases. DNA of the CDR3: TGTGCCAGCAGCGTACCTTTCGGAGGACAGGGGACCTATGGCTACACCTTC. Translation: CASSVPFGGQGTYGYTF.

The chain joins TRBV12-3 or TRBV12-4 to TRBJ2-5, with no clear D. The germline V and J ends were trimmed by 3 bases and 5 bases, with 7 bases remaining between them. This CDR3 has 12 amino acids. CDR3 bases: TGTGCCAGCAGTTTGAGAATGGAGACCCAGTACTTC. Its translation is CASSLRMETQYF.

CDR3 DNA: TGTGCCAGCAGCGTAGTAGGTCAGGGGAACACTGAAGCTTTCTTT. It codes for CASSVVGQGNTEAFF. V and J are TRBV9 and TRBJ1-1; TRBD1 is a possible D gene (5 bases). Deletions cut 0 bases from V and 1 base from J, with 10 bases between. The germline gives CDR1 SGDLS, CDR2 YYNGEE. The CDR3 has 15 residues.